The clone carrying this T cell receptor beta chain showed up many times. Antigen specificity is unknown. One entry per CDR3 protein, called by TCRdb with MiXCR from the reads. The sample consists of some 300,000 distinct CDR3 sequences, approximately 10% of them appearing once. Trimming cost V 5 bases and J 2 bases, with 16 bases left between them. The CDR3 length is 15 residues. The source of the sample is a study of T cell repertoires in cytomegalovirus infection. The study, taken as a whole, reports: CMV-specific TCR beta clonotypes restricted by HLA-C dominated the ex vivo response.

The origin of this receptor is a human donor in good health (CMV status not recorded). Some clones in this sample may be carry-over from other donors' samples. The V gene is TRBV12-3 or TRBV12-4, the J gene TRBJ2-7; weak D call: TRBD1 (5 bases). The specimen was PBMCs. The CDR3 sequence: CASSPEPQGPYEQYV. The DNA for the CDR3 is TGTGCCAGCAGTCCAGAACCTCAGGGTCCCTACGAGCAGTACGTC.